The rows below give T cell receptor beta chains drawn from one sample of a study of patients and donors after allogeneic stem cell transplantation. In TCRdb, the RT-PCR reads were re-called with MiXCR into one record per CDR3 protein. The table lists about 74,000 distinct CDR3 sequences, roughly 29% of them singletons, with around 27% in the top ten. Sequenced material: blood, either unsorted or a sorted T cell fraction (not recorded which). All receptors come from a human donor who was either an allogeneic HSCT recipient or a stem cell or donor lymphocyte infusion donor (not recorded which). It is not recorded whose cells these are; they may come from a transplant donor. The CDR3 runs from the conserved cysteine through the conserved F or W. Each record gives: D gene, J gene, clone size, V gene, CDR3 DNA, CDR3 protein. D genes are given only for firm matches. Size is stated for part of the rows, as once, few or many counts, or as a class when the clone is expanded.

.,TRBJ1-5,.,TRBV4-1,TGCGCCAGCAGCCAAGTCGGGGTAGGGCAGCCCCAGCATTTT,CASSQVGVGQPQHF
.,TRBJ1-2,few,TRBV6-1,TGTGCCAGCAGTGAAGTCAAGGCAGGGGCTAGCTATGGCTACACCTTC,CASSEVKAGASYGYTF
.,TRBJ2-1,.,TRBV5-1,TGCGCCAGCAGCTTGGCCGCGACGACAATTTACAATGAGCAGTTCTTC,CASSLAATTIYNEQFF
.,TRBJ2-7,few,TRBV6-5,TGTGCCAGCAGTTACGGGGCAGGGGCGACCTACGAGCAGTACTTC,CASSYGAGATYEQYF
.,TRBJ1-2,.,TRBV10-3,TGTGCCATCAGTGAGTTTCAGGGCCCCAACTATGGCTACACCTTC,CAISEFQGPNYGYTF
.,TRBJ2-5,.,TRBV27,TGTGCCAGCAGCTGGACCTTGGGGGAGACCCAGTACTTC,CASSWTLGETQYF
TRBD2,TRBJ2-3,.,TRBV5-1,TGCGCCAGCAGCCCGAGCGGGGATAGCACAGATACGCAGTATTTT,CASSPSGDSTDTQYF
.,TRBJ1-5,many,TRBV3-1,TGTGCCAGCAGCCCGACGCCGGGCCCATATCAGCCCCAGCATTTT,CASSPTPGPYQPQHF
TRBD1,TRBJ2-7,.,TRBV6-5,TGTGCCAGCAGTTACTCCGGGACAGGGGGAGACGTCATCTACGAGCAGTACTTC,CASSYSGTGGDVIYEQYF
.,TRBJ2-2,few,TRBV7-2,TGTGCCAGCAGGGACCGGGACGGATACACCGGGGAGCTGTTTTTT,CASRDRDGYTGELFF
TRBD2,TRBJ2-7,.,TRBV12-3/TRBV12-4,TGTGCCAGCAGTCGACATGGAGCGGGAGGACTTCCCGACGAGCAGTACTTC,CASSRHGAGGLPDEQYF
.,TRBJ2-1,.,TRBV19,TGTGCCAGTAAGTCCCCGGATCGCTCCTACAATGAGCAGTTCTTC,CASKSPDRSYNEQFF
.,TRBJ1-4,few,TRBV12-3/TRBV12-4,TGTGCCAGCAGTTTTATTGCAGATGGGCAGAAGGATGAAAAACTGTTTTTT,CASSFIADGQKDEKLFF
.,TRBJ2-5,many,TRBV6-5,TGTGCCAGCAGCTACGCAAGACCCGGGATGGAGACCCAGTACTTC,CASSYARPGMETQYF
.,TRBJ2-7,.,TRBV5-5,TGTGCCAGCAGCCCGGCCCGCTACGGCGAGCAGTACTTC,CASSPARYGEQYF
TRBD1,TRBJ2-7,.,TRBV5-1,TGCGCCAGCAGCGCCCGGACAGGGGGCTACGAGCAGTACTTC,CASSARTGGYEQYF
.,TRBJ2-7,.,TRBV28,TGTGCCAGCAGTTTAGGAGTGGTTAGCGGTTCCTACGAGCAGTACTTC,CASSLGVVSGSYEQYF
.,TRBJ2-5,.,TRBV6-5,TGTGCCAGCAGTTACTCGTCCACGTATGTTACCCAGTACTTC,CASSYSSTYVTQYF
.,TRBJ1-2,.,TRBV10-3,TGTGCCATCAGTGAGTCGGTTGCAGACTATGGCTACACCTTC,CAISESVADYGYTF
TRBD1,TRBJ1-2,many,TRBV7-2,TGTGCCAGCAGCTTCGACAGGGACTATGGCTACACCTTC,CASSFDRDYGYTF
.,TRBJ1-4,.,TRBV15,TGTGCCACCAGCAGAGATCTAAGGGCCACTAATGAAAAACTGTTTTTT,CATSRDLRATNEKLFF
.,TRBJ1-2,.,TRBV5-5,TGTGCCAGCAGCTTGGCCGACAGCTCCTATGGCTACACCTTC,CASSLADSSYGYTF
TRBD1,TRBJ1-3,few,TRBV6-6,TGTGCCAGCAGTTACCCACAGGGGAGGGTTGGAAACACCATATATTTT,CASSYPQGRVGNTIYF
.,TRBJ1-1,.,TRBV18,TGTGCCAGCTCACCCCAACGGACAGAAATGAACACTGAAGCTTTCTTT,CASSPQRTEMNTEAFF
.,TRBJ1-3,.,TRBV18,TGTGCCAGCTCACCACCGGCGGGATGGAACACCATATATTTT,CASSPPAGWNTIYF
TRBD1,TRBJ1-1,.,TRBV5-1,TGCGCCAGCAGCTTGGGGGACAGAATGAACACTGAAGCTTTCTTT,CASSLGDRMNTEAFF
TRBD1,TRBJ2-3,few,TRBV7-2,TGTGCCAGCTTCAGGGACAGGGTCACAGATACGCAGTATTTT,CASFRDRVTDTQYF
.,TRBJ1-6,few,TRBV5-5,TGTGCCAGCAGCTTGGGGGGAACGGGCTCACCCCTCCACTTT,CASSLGGTGSPLHF
.,TRBJ2-1,.,TRBV24-1,TGTGCCACCAGTGACGCGGGACTCCGTTATAATGAGCAGTTCTTC,CATSDAGLRYNEQFF
.,TRBJ2-1,many,TRBV7-9,TGTGCCAGCAGCTTGGGTGAGCAGTTCTTC,CASSLGEQFF
TRBD2,TRBJ2-3,.,TRBV29-1,TGCAGCGTTACTAGCGGGAGTGCCAATACGCAGTATTTT,CSVTSGSANTQYF
.,TRBJ1-2,.,TRBV27,TGTGCCACCACAACCCTCAGGGGTCCCTTTTACTATGGCTACACCTTC,CATTTLRGPFYYGYTF
.,TRBJ1-5,.,TRBV7-9,TGTGCCAGCTCGGCGGGCGGATATAGCAATCAGCCCCAGCATTTT,CASSAGGYSNQPQHF
.,TRBJ2-5,few,TRBV7-9,TGTGCCAGCAGCTTAATGGTCCAAGAGACCCAGTACTTC,CASSLMVQETQYF
.,TRBJ1-5,.,TRBV4-3,TGCGCCAGCAGCCAAGTGCCGTACGCGGCAGGGTATCGGAATCAGCCCCAGCATTTT,CASSQVPYAAGYRNQPQHF
.,TRBJ2-1,.,TRBV27,TGTGCCAGCAGTTGGGGGACTCACTCCTACAATGAGCAGTTCTTC,CASSWGTHSYNEQFF
TRBD1,TRBJ1-5,.,TRBV5-1,TGCGCCAGCAGTTTCGGGACAGGGCGCAATCAGCCCCAGCATTTT,CASSFGTGRNQPQHF
.,TRBJ1-2,few,TRBV11-1,TGTGCCAGCAGCATGAGCCGGGACAATAACTATGGCTACACCTTC,CASSMSRDNNYGYTF
.,TRBJ1-1,.,TRBV7-6,TGTGCCAGCAGCTTAGGTCCGACAGGTGAAGCTTTCTTT,CASSLGPTGEAFF
TRBD1,TRBJ1-4,many,TRBV9,TGTGCCAGCAGCCCGGGACAGGGAAATGAAAAACTGTTTTTT,CASSPGQGNEKLFF
.,TRBJ1-2,.,TRBV20-1,TGCAGTGCTAGCAAGGGAAGGAATTATGGCTACACCTTC,CSASKGRNYGYTF
.,TRBJ1-4,few,TRBV25-1,TGTGCCAGCAGTGAATACCTCCGGGGCTCTGGGGAAAAACTGTTTTTT,CASSEYLRGSGEKLFF
.,TRBJ1-5,few,TRBV4-1,TGCGCCAGCAGCCAAGTTTGGTCAGTTCGAGGCAATCAGCCCCAGCATTTT,CASSQVWSVRGNQPQHF
TRBD1,TRBJ2-2,.,TRBV6-1,TGTGCCAGCAGTGTCACAGGGGTCCCCGGGGAGCTGTTTTTT,CASSVTGVPGELFF
.,TRBJ2-1,few,TRBV5-5,TGTGCCAGCAGCTTCGTCCATCAGGATGAGCAGTTCTTC,CASSFVHQDEQFF
.,TRBJ1-2,.,TRBV14,TGTGCCAGCAGCCGGGGGGGCGTGAACTATGGCTACACCTTC,CASSRGGVNYGYTF
.,TRBJ2-7,few,TRBV5-1,TGCGCCAGCAGCCCCGGGGGCGGGGATTACGAGCAGTACTTC,CASSPGGGDYEQYF
.,TRBJ2-1,.,TRBV7-9,TGTGCCAGCAGCAAAAAAGGGGGTTACAATGAGCAGTTCTTC,CASSKKGGYNEQFF
.,TRBJ2-3,.,TRBV13,TGTGCCAGCAGCCGAGGGCAGAGACGCCACTACAGCACAGATACGCAGTATTTT,CASSRGQRRHYSTDTQYF
.,TRBJ1-5,.,TRBV3-1,TGTGCCAGCAGCCAATACAGCAATCAGCCCCAGCATTTT,CASSQYSNQPQHF
.,TRBJ2-1,.,TRBV15,TGTGCCACCAGCAGAGAATTCGGGTTGAGGGGGGCGTACAATGAGCAGTTCTTC,CATSREFGLRGAYNEQFF
TRBD1,TRBJ1-4,.,TRBV6-5,TGTGCCAGCAGGACCGGGACAGGGGTAACGAAACTGTTTTTT,CASRTGTGVTKLFF
TRBD2,TRBJ2-7,.,TRBV27,TGTGCCAGCAGTAGACTAGCGGGAGGCTACGAGCAGTACTTC,CASSRLAGGYEQYF
.,TRBJ2-1,few,TRBV7-9,TGTGCCAGCAGCTTATCTCTTAATGAGCAGTTCTTC,CASSLSLNEQFF
.,TRBJ1-5,.,TRBV12-3/TRBV12-4,TGTGCCAGCACCGACCTTTGGGTATCTCATCAGCCCCAGCATTTT,CASTDLWVSHQPQHF
.,TRBJ2-7,few,TRBV5-1,TGCGCCAGCAGCTTGCCGGTACTGACGGATACCTACGAGCAGTACTTC,CASSLPVLTDTYEQYF
.,TRBJ2-1,.,TRBV12-3/TRBV12-4,TGTGCCAGCTCACTCCTCCGGGGAGAGCAGTTCTTC,CASSLLRGEQFF